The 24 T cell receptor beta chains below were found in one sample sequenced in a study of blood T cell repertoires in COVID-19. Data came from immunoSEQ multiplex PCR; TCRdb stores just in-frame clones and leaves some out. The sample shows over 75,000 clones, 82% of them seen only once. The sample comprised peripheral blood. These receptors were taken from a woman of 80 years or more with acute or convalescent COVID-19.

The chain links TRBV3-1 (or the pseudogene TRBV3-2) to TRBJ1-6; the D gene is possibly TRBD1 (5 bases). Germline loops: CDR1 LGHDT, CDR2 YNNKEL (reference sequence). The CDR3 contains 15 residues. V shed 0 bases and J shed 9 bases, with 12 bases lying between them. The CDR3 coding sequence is TGTGCCAGCAGCCAAGAGATCAGGGTCAGTTCACCCCTCCACTTT. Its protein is CASSQEIRVSSPLHF.

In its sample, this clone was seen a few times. The CDR3 nucleotides are TGTGCCACCAGCAGAGGGCCCGTGAGGACAGGGGGCTTTGGCTACACCTTC. This sequence encodes CATSRGPVRTGGFGYTF. The chain joins TRBV15 to TRBJ1-2; the match to TRBD1 covers 11 bases. J lost 7 bases, V lost 1 base, and 11 bases had no gene match. In germline, CDR1 is LNHNV, CDR2 YYDKDF (reference sequence). The CDR3 has 17 residues.

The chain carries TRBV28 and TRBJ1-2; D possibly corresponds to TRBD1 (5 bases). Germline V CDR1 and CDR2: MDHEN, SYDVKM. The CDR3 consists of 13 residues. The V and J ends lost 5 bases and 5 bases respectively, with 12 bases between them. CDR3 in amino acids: CASSLGEGYGYTF. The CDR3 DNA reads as TGTGCCAGCAGTCTTGGGGAGGGGTATGGCTACACCTTC.

The CDR3 protein is CASRIDNSRSYEQYF. The CDR3 DNA reads TGCGCCAGCAGAATAGATAATAGTCGCTCCTACGAGCAGTACTTC. The chain joins TRBV5-1 to TRBJ2-7; no reliable D call. The V end was cut by 5 bases, the J end by 0 bases, with 15 bases between. Germline values: CDR1 SGHRS, CDR2 YFSETQ. CDR3 length equals 15 residues.

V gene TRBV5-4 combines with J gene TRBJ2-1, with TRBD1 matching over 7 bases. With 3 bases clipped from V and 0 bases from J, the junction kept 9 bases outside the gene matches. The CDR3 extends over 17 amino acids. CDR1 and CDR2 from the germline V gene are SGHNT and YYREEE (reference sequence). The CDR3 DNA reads TGTGCCAGCAGCTCTGGACAGGCTGGCGGCTCCTACAATGAGCAGTTCTTC. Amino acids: CASSSGQAGGSYNEQFF. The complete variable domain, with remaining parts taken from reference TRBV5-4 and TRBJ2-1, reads ETGVTQSPTHLIKTRGQQVTLRCSSQSGHNTVSWYQQALGQGPQFIFQYYREEENGRGNFPPRFSGLQFPNYSSELNVNALELDDSALYLCASSSGQAGGSYNEQFFGPGTRLTVL.

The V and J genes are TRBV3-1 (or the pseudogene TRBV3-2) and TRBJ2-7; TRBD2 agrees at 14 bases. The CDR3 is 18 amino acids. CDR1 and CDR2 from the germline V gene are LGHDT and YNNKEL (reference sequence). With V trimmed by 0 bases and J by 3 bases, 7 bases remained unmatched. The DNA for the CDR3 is TGTGCCAGCAGCCAAGAGTTCATCGGACTAGCGGGAGGCTACGAGCAGTACTTC. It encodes CASSQEFIGLAGGYEQYF.

The CDR3 DNA is TGCGCCAGCAGCTTTAATCCCAGGGGAGAGACCCAGTACTTC. Translated, it gives CASSFNPRGETQYF. The chain combines TRBV5-1 with TRBJ2-5, with D possibly matching TRBD1 (6 bases). CDR3 length: 14 amino acids. V lost 2 bases and J lost 4, with 12 bases in between. Germline lookup yields CDR1 SGHRS and CDR2 YFSETQ.

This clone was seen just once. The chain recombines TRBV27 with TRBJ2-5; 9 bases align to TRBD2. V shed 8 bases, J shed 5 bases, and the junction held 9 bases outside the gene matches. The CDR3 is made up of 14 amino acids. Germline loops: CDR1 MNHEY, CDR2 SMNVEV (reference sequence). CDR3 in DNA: TGTGCCAGCTCGGTTAGCGGGAGTAGGGAGACCCAGTACTTC. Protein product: CASSVSGSRETQYF.

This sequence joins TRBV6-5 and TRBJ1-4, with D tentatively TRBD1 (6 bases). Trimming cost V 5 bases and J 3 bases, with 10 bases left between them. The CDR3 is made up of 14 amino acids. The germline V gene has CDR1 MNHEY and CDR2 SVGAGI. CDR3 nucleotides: TGTGCCAGCAGTACAGGGTCGGCTAATGAAAAACTGTTTTTT. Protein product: CASSTGSANEKLFF.

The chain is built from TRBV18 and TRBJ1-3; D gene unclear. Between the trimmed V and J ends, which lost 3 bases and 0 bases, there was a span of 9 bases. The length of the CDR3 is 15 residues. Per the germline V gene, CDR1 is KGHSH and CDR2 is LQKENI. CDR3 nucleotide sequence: TGTGCCAGCTCACCGACTTCCGGCTCTGGAAACACCATATATTTT. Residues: CASSPTSGSGNTIYF.

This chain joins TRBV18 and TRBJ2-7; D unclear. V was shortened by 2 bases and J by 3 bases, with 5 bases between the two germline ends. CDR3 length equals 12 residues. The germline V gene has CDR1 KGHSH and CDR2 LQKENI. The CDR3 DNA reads TGTGCCAGCTCACCAGGCGGCTACGAGCAGTACTTC. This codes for CASSPGGYEQYF.

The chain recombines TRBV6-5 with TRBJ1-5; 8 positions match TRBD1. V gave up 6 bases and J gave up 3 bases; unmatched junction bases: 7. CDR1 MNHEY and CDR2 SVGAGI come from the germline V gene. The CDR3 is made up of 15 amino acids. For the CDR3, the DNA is TGTGCCAGCAGACCGGGACAGGTGTTCAATCAGCCCCAGCATTTT. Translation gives CASRPGQVFNQPQHF.

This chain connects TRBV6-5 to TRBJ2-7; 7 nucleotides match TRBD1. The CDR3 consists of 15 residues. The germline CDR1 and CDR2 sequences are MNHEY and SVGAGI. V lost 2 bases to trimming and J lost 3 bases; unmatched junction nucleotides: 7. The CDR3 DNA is TGTGCCAGCAGTTACGCCCCGGGACAGAGCTACGAGCAGTACTTC. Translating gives CASSYAPGQSYEQYF.

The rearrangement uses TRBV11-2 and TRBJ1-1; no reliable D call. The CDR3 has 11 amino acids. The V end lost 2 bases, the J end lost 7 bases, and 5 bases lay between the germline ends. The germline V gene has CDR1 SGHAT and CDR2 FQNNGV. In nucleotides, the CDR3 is TGTGCCAGCAGCTTATACGGTGAAGCTTTCTTT. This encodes CASSLYGEAFF. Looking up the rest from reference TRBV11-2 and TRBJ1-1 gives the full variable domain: EAGVAQSPRYKIIEKRQSVAFWCNPISGHATLYWYQQILGQGPKLLIQFQNNGVVDDSQLPKDRFSAERLKGVDSTLKIQPAKLEDSAVYLCASSLYGEAFFGQGTRLTVV.

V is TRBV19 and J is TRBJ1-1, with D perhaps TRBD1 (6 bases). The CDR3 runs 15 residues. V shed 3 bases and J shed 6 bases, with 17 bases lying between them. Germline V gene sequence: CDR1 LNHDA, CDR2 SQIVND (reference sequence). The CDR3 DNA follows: TGTGCCAGTAGTATGCGAGCAGGGGATATGGCTGAAGCTTTCTTT. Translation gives CASSMRAGDMAEAFF.

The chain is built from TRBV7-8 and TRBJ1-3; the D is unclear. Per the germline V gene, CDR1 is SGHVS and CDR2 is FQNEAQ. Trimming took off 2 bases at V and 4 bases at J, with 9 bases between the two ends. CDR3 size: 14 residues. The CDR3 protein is CASSLSRIGNTIYF. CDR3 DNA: TGTGCCAGCAGCTTATCCAGGATCGGAAACACCATATATTTT.

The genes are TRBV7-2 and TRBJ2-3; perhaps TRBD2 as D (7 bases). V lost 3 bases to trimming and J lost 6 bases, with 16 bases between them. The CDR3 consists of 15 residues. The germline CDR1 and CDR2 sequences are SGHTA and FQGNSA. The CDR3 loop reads CASSFSRGGTDTQYF. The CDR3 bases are TGTGCCAGCAGCTTTTCTAGGGGGGGTACGGATACGCAGTATTTT.

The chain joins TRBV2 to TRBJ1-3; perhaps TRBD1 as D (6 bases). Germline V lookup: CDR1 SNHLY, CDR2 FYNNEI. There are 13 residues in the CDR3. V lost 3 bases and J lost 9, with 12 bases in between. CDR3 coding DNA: TGTGCCAGCAGTGATCAGGGGATGGCCACCATATATTTT. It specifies CASSDQGMATIYF.

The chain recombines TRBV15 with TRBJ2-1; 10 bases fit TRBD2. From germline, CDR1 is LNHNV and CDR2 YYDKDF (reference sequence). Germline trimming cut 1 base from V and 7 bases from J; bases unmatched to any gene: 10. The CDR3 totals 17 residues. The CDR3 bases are TGTGCCACCAGCAGAGTAGTAGCGGGGGGCCAAGGGAATGAGCAGTTCTTC. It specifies CATSRVVAGGQGNEQFF.

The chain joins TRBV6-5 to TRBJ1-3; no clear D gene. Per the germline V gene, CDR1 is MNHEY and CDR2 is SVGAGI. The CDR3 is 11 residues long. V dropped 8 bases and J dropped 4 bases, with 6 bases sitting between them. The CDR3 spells CASFLGNTIYF. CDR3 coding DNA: TGTGCCAGCTTCCTCGGAAACACCATATATTTT.

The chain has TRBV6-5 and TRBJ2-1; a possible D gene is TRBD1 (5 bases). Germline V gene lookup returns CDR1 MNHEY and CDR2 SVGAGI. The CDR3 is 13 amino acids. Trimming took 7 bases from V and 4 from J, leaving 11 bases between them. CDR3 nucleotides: TGTGCCAGCACCCCGACAGTATACAATGAGCAGTTCTTC. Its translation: CASTPTVYNEQFF.

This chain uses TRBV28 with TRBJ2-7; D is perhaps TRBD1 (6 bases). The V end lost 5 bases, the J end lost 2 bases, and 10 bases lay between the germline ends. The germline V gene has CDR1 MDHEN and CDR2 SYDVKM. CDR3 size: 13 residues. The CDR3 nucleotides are TGTGCCAGCAGTGTGGGGGCGGCCTACGAGCAGTACTTC. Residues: CASSVGAAYEQYF.

The CDR3 DNA reads TGTGCCAGCAGCGTAGGGGACAGGGGGCTGTTTGCTACGCAGTATTTT. Translating it yields CASSVGDRGLFATQYF. J is TRBJ2-3 and V is TRBV9; TRBD1 agrees at 12 bases. The CDR3 runs to 16 residues. V shed 0 bases, J shed 8 bases, and the junction held 7 bases outside the gene matches. Looked up from germline, CDR1 is SGDLS and CDR2 is YYNGEE.

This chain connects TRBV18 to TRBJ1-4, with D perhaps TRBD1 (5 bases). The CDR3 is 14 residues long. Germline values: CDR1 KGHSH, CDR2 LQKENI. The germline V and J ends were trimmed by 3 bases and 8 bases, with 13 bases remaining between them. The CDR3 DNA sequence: TGTGCCAGCTCACCCGGCGCGGGGGAGGAAAAACTGTTTTTT. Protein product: CASSPGAGEEKLFF.